Below, one T cell receptor beta chain is given with its context. One entry per CDR3 protein, called by TCRdb with MiXCR from the RT-PCR reads. The data hold 390,000 or so distinct CDR3 sequences, with 16% observed a single time. The sample belongs to a study of patients and donors after allogeneic stem cell transplantation. CDR3 size: 14 residues. V was trimmed by 5 bases and J by 4 bases, leaving 14 bases between them. The chain employs TRBV12-3 or TRBV12-4 and TRBJ1-1; D is ambiguous. Sequencing was done on a sample of blood, either unsorted or a sorted T cell fraction (not recorded which). The sequence was collected from a human donor who was either an allogeneic HSCT recipient or a stem cell or donor lymphocyte infusion donor (not recorded which). It is not recorded whose cells these are; they may come from a transplant donor. CDR3: CASSPGSGLTEAFF. The CDR3 DNA sequence: TGTGCCAGCAGTCCCGGGTCCGGTCTCACTGAAGCTTTCTTT.